These 14 T cell receptor beta chains originate from one sample sequenced in a study of blood T cell repertoires in COVID-19. Using immunoSEQ multiplex PCR, the repertoire was profiled, and TCRdb retains in-frame clones only, with some absent. The sample carries 400,000 or so clones, roughly 88% recorded once. Sequenced material: PBMCs or T cells enriched from blood (not recorded which). Receptors originate from a man aged 18 to 35 who had recovered from COVID-19.

The genes are TRBV9 and TRBJ2-7; 9 positions agree with TRBD2. Germline assignment: CDR1 SGDLS and CDR2 YYNGEE. Trimming at V came to 0 bases and at J to 6 bases, leaving 4 bases not matched to a gene. The CDR3 loop spans 14 amino acids. DNA of the CDR3: TGTGCCAGCAGCGTAGATTCACTAGCGGGCGAGCAGTACTTC. Translated: CASSVDSLAGEQYF.

DNA of the CDR3: TGTGCCAGCAGCTTACTAGTAGGACAGAAGACTGGCTACACCTTC. It translates to CASSLLVGQKTGYTF. The chain recombines TRBV7-9 with TRBJ1-2; tentatively, D is TRBD1 (6 bases). CDR1 is SEHNR, CDR2 FQNEAQ, per germline (reference sequence). Trimming took 2 bases from V and 7 from J, leaving 17 bases between them. The CDR3 totals 15 residues.

The V and J genes are TRBV7-9 and TRBJ2-7; D may be TRBD1 (5 bases). The germline V gene has CDR1 SEHNR and CDR2 FQNEAQ (reference sequence). CDR3 length equals 14 residues. V lost 1 base and J lost 0, with 7 bases in between. The CDR3 reads CASSLDQGSYEQYF. CDR3 nucleotides: TGTGCCAGCAGCTTAGACCAGGGCTCCTACGAGCAGTACTTC. Complete variable domain (other parts from reference TRBV7-9 and TRBJ2-7): DTGVSQNPRHKITKRGQNVTFRCDPISEHNRLYWYRQTLGQGPEFLTYFQNEAQLEKSRLLSDRFSAERPKGSFSTLEIQRTEQGDSAMYLCASSLDQGSYEQYFGPGTRLTVT.

There are a few counts of this clone. The chain links TRBV4-1 to TRBJ2-4; maybe TRBD2 (6 bases). CDR3 size: 15 residues. Germline loops: CDR1 MGHRA, CDR2 YSYEKL. The V end lost 5 bases, the J end lost 1 base, and 12 bases lay between the germline ends. The CDR3 sequence is CASSSREAAKNIQYF. The CDR3 coding sequence is TGCGCCAGCAGCTCTAGGGAGGCGGCCAAAAACATTCAGTACTTC.

The J gene is TRBJ1-6, the V gene TRBV10-3; D unresolved. V was cut by 6 bases and J by 7 bases, with 7 bases left in between. Germline CDR1 ENHRY, CDR2 SYGVKD. The CDR3 contains 12 residues. For the CDR3, the DNA is TGTGCCATCAGAAGGGAGAATTCACCCCTCCACTTT. It is translated as CAIRRENSPLHF.

The rearrangement links TRBV7-9 to TRBJ1-2; no clear D gene. The CDR3 length is 13 residues. Trimming took off 5 bases at V and 3 bases at J, with 10 bases between the two ends. Germline CDR1 reads SEHNR; CDR2 reads FQNEAQ (reference sequence). The CDR3 reads CASSPFDYYGYTF. The CDR3 coding sequence is TGTGCCAGCAGCCCCTTCGACTACTATGGCTACACCTTC.

The chain couples TRBV6-6 to TRBJ1-4; possible D gene TRBD1, 6 bases. CDR1 is MNHNY and CDR2 is SVGAGI in the germline V gene (reference sequence). V was shortened by 8 bases and J by 6 bases, with 10 bases between the two germline ends. This CDR3 spans 12 amino acids. DNA for the CDR3: TGTGCCAGCGCCCGGACAGATGAAAAACTGTTTTTT. Its translation is CASARTDEKLFF.

This chain joins TRBV15 and TRBJ1-1, with a weak D call TRBD1 (6 bases). V shed 4 bases and J shed 6 bases, with 18 bases lying between them. Germline-derived CDR1 and CDR2 are LNHNV and YYDKDF (reference sequence). The length of the CDR3 is 15 residues. CDR3 nucleotide sequence: TGTGCCACCAGCAAACTATTACAGGGCAGCTCTGAAGCTTTCTTT. Its protein product is CATSKLLQGSSEAFF.

DNA for the CDR3: TGTGCCAGCACGGAGACAGGCTCTGGAAACACCATATATTTT. Translation: CASTETGSGNTIYF. The chain couples TRBV3-1 (or the pseudogene TRBV3-2) to TRBJ1-3; tentatively, D is TRBD1 (6 bases). The germline CDR1 and CDR2 sequences are LGHDT and YNNKEL (reference sequence). The CDR3 has 14 residues. Trimming pared 7 bases from V and 0 bases from J, leaving 10 bases between.

V gene TRBV2 combines with J gene TRBJ1-6; no clear D gene. Per the germline V gene, CDR1 is SNHLY and CDR2 is FYNNEI. Trimming left V 6 bases short and J 1 base short, with 10 bases between. The CDR3 has 15 residues. The CDR3 DNA reads as TGTGCCAGCAGGGCGGCGGGGTCCTATAATTCACCCCTCCACTTT. Its translation: CASRAAGSYNSPLHF.

V and J are TRBV6-5 and TRBJ1-4; 7 positions match TRBD1. Trimming took 6 bases from V and 7 from J; bases not matched to a gene: 8. The CDR3 totals 14 residues. Germline CDR1 MNHEY, CDR2 SVGAGI. The CDR3 region has the DNA TGTGCCAGCAGAGTGACAGGGATGGGTGAAAAACTGTTTTTT. Protein product: CASRVTGMGEKLFF.

J is TRBJ2-6 and V is TRBV28; 11 nucleotides agree with TRBD2. J lost 0 bases, V lost 5 bases, and 9 bases had no gene match. This CDR3 contains 19 residues. From germline, CDR1 is MDHEN and CDR2 SYDVKM. The CDR3 reads CASSRIGTSGFSGANVLTF. The DNA for the CDR3 is TGTGCCAGCAGTCGTATTGGGACTAGCGGATTCTCTGGGGCCAACGTCCTGACTTTC.

CDR3 DNA: TGCAGCGTTGAAATGGGACAGAAGACCTCCTACGAGCAGTACTTC. Its translation is CSVEMGQKTSYEQYF. The rearrangement links TRBV29-1 to TRBJ2-7, with 7 bases fitting TRBD1. There are 15 residues in the CDR3. Unmatched junction bases numbered 7, after V lost 2 bases and J lost 0 bases. The germline V gene has CDR1 SQVTM and CDR2 ANQGSEA.

The chain has TRBV23-1 and TRBJ1-2; D may be TRBD1 (5 bases). TRBV23-1 is sorted into the ORF group, with uncertain function. This CDR3 has 16 amino acids. The V end lost 7 bases, the J end lost 3 bases, and 21 bases lay between the germline ends. DNA for the CDR3: TGCGCCAGCACCACATTACCAGGGTGGGCTCACTATGGCTACACCTTC. Residues: CASTTLPGWAHYGYTF.